This T cell receptor beta chain was identified during a study of control samples from healthy donors and cancer patients (dated by TCRdb to 2020 to 2022). The CDR3 holds 14 amino acids from the cysteine to the phenylalanine. The kept DNA is CDR3 alone, 42 bases in frame from the first base. The germline V gene specifies SGHRS as CDR1 and YFSETQ as CDR2. Germline trimming amounts to 8 bases on V and 2 bases on J, with 4 as the count of junction bases outside the gene matches. The library was obtained by the immunoSEQ multiplex PCR assay. TCRdb obtained this table from immuneACCESS and retained in-frame rearrangements with V and J assigned. These tables miss some clones; where compared with another copy, unresolved V genes account for less than half of the shortfall, and the remainder is unexplained. For this sample the table gives roughly 45,000 clones, of which around 90% were detected only once. The top ten hold about 0.74% of the sample.

A remark on this clone: What antigen it recognizes has not been identified. Base quality data are lacking; no much larger clone is found one base away.

Sequencing used PBMCs. The sequence was obtained from a man between 25 and 39 years old with colorectal cancer. This chain joins TRBV5-1 to TRBJ2-2; 9 bases in the middle match TRBD1. The CDR3 has the sequence CASRDRVNTGELFF. The nucleotide sequence is TGCGCCAGTAGGGACAGGGTCAACACCGGGGAGCTGTTTTTT.